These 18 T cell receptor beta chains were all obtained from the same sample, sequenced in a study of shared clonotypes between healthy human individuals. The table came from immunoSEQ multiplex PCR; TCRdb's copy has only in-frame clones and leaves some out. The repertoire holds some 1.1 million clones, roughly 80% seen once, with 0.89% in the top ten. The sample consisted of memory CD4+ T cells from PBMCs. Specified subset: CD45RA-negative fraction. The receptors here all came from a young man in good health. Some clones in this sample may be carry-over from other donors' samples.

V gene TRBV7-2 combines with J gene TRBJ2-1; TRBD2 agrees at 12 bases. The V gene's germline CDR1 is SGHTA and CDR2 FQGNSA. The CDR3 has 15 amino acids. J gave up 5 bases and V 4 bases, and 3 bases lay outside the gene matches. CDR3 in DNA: TGTGCCAGCAGCTCAGGACTAGCGGGAAACAATGAGCAGTTCTTC. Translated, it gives CASSSGLAGNNEQFF.

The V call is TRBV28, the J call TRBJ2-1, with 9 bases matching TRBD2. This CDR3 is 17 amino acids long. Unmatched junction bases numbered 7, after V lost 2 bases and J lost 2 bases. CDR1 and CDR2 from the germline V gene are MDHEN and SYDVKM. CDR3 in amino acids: CASSLVSGSGTYNEQFF. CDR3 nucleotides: TGTGCCAGCAGTTTAGTTAGCGGGAGCGGCACCTACAATGAGCAGTTCTTC. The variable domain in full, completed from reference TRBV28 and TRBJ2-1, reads DVKVTQSSRYLVKRTGEKVFLECVQDMDHENMFWYRQDPGLGLRLIYFSYDVKMKEKGDIPEGYSVSREKKERFSLILESASTNQTSMYLCASSLVSGSGTYNEQFFGPGTRLTVL.

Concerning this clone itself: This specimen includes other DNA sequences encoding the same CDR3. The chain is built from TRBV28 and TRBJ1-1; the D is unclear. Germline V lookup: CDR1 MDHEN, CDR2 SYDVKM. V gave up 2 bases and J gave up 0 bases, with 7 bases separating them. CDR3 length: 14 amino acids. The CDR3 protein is CASSLRVMNTEAFF. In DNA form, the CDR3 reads TGTGCCAGCAGTTTAAGGGTGATGAACACTGAAGCTTTCTTT.

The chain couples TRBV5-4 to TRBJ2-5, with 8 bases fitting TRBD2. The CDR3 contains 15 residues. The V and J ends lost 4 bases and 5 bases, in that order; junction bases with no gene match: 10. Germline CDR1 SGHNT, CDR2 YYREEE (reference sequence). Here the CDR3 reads CASSHGGGVVETQYF. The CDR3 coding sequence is TGTGCCAGCAGCCACGGGGGGGGAGTGGTGGAGACCCAGTACTTC.

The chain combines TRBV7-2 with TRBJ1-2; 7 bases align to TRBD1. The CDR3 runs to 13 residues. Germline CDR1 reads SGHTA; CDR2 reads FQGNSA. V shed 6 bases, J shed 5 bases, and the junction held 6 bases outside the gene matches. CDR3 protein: CASSQTGRYGYTF. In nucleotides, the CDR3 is TGTGCCAGCAGTCAGACAGGGCGGTATGGCTACACCTTC.

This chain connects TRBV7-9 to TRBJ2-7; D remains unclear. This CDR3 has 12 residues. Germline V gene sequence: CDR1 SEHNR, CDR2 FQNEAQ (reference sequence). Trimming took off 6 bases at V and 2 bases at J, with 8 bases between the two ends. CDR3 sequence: CASRLGPYEQYF. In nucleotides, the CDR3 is TGTGCCAGCAGGCTTGGTCCCTACGAGCAGTACTTC.

The CDR3 region is CAISGGADTQYF. As DNA, the CDR3 is TGTGCCATCAGCGGAGGGGCAGATACGCAGTATTTT. The V gene is TRBV10-3, the J gene TRBJ2-3; D is perhaps TRBD2 (6 bases). Germline CDR1 and CDR2: ENHRY and SYGVKD. V lost 6 bases and J lost 4, with 8 bases in between. The CDR3 totals 12 residues.

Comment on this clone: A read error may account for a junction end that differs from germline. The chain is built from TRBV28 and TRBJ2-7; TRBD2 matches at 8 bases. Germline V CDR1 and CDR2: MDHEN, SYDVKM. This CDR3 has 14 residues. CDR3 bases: TGTGCCAGCAGTTTAAGCGGGAGCTCCCACGAGCAGTACTTC. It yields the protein CASSLSGSSHEQYF.

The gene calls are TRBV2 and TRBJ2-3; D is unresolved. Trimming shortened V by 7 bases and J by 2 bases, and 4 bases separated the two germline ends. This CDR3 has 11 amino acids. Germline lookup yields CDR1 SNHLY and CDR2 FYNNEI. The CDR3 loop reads CASTVTDTQYF. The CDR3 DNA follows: TGTGCCAGCACCGTCACAGATACGCAGTATTTT.

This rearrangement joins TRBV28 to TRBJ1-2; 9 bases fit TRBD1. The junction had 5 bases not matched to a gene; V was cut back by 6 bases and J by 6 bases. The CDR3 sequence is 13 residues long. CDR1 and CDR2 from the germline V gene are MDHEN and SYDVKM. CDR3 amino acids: CASREQGADGYTF. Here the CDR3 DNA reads TGTGCCAGCAGAGAACAGGGGGCGGATGGCTACACCTTC.

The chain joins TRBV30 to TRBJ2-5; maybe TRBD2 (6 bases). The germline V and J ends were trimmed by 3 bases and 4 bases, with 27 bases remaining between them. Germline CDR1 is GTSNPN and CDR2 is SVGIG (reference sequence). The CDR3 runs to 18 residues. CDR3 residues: CAWREPRKGGRSAETQYF. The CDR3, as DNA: TGTGCCTGGAGGGAACCCAGGAAGGGAGGCCGTAGCGCAGAGACCCAGTACTTC.

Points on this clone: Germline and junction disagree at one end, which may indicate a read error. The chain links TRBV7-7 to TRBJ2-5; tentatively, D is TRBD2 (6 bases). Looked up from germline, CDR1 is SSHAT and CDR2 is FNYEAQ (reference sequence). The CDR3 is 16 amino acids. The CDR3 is CASSVGGTRRTETQYF. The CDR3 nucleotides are TGTGCTAGCAGCGTAGGAGGGACCAGGAGGACAGAGACCCAGTACTTC.

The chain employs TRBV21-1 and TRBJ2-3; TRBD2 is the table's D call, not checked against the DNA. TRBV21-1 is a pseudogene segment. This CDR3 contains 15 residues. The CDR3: CASSMYSGRSDTQYF. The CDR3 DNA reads TGTGCCAGCAGCATGTATAGCGGGAGGTCAGATACGCAGTATTTT.

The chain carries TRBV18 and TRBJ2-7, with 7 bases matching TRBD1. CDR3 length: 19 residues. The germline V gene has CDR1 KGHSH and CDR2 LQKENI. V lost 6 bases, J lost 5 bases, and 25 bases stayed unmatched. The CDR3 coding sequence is TGTGCCAGCTCGCCGCCGTTGGCTTTGACAGGGCCGGTTATCCACGAGCAGTACTTC. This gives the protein CASSPPLALTGPVIHEQYF.

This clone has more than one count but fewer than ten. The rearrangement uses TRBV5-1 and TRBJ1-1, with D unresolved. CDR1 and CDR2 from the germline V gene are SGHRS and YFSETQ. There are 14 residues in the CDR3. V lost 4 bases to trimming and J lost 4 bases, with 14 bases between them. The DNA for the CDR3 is TGCGCCAGCAGCCCGAGAGTGGAGGGCACTGAAGCTTTCTTT. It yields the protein CASSPRVEGTEAFF.

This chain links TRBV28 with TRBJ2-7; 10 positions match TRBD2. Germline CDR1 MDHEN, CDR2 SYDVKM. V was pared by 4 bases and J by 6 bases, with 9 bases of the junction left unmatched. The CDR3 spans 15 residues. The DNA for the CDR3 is TGTGCCAGCAGTTCTTTAGCGGGAGGTTTATCCGAGCAGTACTTC. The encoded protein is CASSSLAGGLSEQYF.

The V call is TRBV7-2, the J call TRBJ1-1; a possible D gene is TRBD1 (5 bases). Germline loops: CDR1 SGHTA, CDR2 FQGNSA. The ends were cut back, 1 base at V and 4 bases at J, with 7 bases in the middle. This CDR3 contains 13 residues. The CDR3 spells CASSLVQGTEAFF. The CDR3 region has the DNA TGTGCCAGCAGCTTAGTCCAGGGCACTGAAGCTTTCTTT.

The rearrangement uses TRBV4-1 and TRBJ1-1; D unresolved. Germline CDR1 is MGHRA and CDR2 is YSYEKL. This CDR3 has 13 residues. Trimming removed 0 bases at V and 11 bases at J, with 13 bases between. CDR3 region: CASSQDRVGMAFF. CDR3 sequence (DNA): TGCGCCAGCAGCCAAGATAGGGTGGGGATGGCTTTCTTT.